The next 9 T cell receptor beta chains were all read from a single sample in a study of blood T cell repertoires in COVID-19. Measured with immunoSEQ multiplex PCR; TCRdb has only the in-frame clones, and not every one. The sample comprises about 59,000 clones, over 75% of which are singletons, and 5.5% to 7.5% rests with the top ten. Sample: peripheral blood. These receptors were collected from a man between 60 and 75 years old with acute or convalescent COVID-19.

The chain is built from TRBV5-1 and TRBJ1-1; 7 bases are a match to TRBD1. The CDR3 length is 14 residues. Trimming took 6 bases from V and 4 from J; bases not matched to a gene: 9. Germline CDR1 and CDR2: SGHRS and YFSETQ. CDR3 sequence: CASTRRQGSTEAFF. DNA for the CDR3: TGCGCCAGCACGAGAAGACAGGGAAGCACTGAAGCTTTCTTT.

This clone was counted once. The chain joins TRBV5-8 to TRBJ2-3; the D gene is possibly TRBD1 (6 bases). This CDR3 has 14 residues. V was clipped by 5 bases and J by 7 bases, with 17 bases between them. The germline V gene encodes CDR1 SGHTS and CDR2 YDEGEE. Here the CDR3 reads CASRARTDGHTQYF. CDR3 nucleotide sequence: TGTGCCAGCAGGGCCCGGACAGATGGGCATACGCAGTATTTT.

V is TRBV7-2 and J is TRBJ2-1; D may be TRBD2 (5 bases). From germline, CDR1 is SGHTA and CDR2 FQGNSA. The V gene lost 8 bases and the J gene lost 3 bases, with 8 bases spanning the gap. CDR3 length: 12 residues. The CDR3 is CASGDYYNEQFF. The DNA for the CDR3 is TGTGCCAGCGGCGACTACTACAATGAGCAGTTCTTC.

As DNA, the CDR3 is TGTGCCAGCAGTGACTCGCGGCAGGGGGGAGGAGGCAATCAGCCCCAGCATTTT. Translated: CASSDSRQGGGGNQPQHF. The chain is built from TRBV6-4 and TRBJ1-5, with 7 bases matching TRBD1. The CDR3 consists of 18 residues. Looked up from germline, CDR1 is MRHNA and CDR2 is SNTAGT. The J segment lost 2 bases and the V segment lost 0 bases, leaving 10 bases of the junction unmatched.

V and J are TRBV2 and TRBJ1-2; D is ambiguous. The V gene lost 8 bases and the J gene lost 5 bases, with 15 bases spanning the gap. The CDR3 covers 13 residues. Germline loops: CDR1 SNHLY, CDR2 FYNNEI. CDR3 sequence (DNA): TGTGCCAGCGAACTCCGGACTGATTATGGCTACACCTTC. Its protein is CASELRTDYGYTF.

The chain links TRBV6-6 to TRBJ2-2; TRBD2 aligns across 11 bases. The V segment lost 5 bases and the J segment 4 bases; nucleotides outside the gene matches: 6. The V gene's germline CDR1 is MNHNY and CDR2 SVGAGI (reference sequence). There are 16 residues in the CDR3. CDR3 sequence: CASSRTGTSGTGELFF. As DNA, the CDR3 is TGTGCCAGCAGTCGGACCGGGACTAGCGGCACCGGGGAGCTGTTTTTT.

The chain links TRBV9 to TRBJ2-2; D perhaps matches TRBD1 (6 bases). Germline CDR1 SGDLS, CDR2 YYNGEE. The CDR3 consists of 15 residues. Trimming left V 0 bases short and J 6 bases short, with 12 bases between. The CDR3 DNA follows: TGTGCCAGCAGCGTAGAGGGACACTCAGCCGGGGAGCTGTTTTTT. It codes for CASSVEGHSAGELFF.

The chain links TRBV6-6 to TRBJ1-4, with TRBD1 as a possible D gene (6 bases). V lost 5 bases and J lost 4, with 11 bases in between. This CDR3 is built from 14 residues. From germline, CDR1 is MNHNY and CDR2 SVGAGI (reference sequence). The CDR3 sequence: CASSPDSYNEKLFF. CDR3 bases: TGTGCCAGCAGTCCGGACAGCTATAATGAAAAACTGTTTTTT.

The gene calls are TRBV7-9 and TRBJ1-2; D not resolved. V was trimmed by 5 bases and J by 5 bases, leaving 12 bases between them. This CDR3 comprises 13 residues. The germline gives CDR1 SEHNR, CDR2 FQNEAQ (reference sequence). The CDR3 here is CASSLGIGYGYTF. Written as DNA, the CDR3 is TGTGCCAGCAGCCTCGGGATAGGTTATGGCTACACCTTC.